The 24 T cell receptor beta chains in this list originate from one sample, sequenced in a study of blood T cell repertoires in COVID-19. Repertoires were generated with immunoSEQ multiplex PCR, while TCRdb's copy carries only in-frame clones and drops some. Among around 450,000 clones listed, around 90% were seen once. The sequenced material came from PBMCs or T cells enriched from blood (not recorded which). These receptors all come from a young woman with acute COVID-19.

The rearrangement uses TRBV7-9 and TRBJ1-2; D is possibly TRBD1 (6 bases). Trimming shortened V by 4 bases and J by 3 bases, and 15 bases separated the two germline ends. Germline CDR1 and CDR2: SEHNR and FQNEAQ (reference sequence). The CDR3 contains 15 residues. CDR3 in DNA: TGTGCCAGCAGCTCCGGACAGCGCCTCGACTATGGCTACACCTTC. This sequence encodes CASSSGQRLDYGYTF.

The CDR3 nucleotides are TGTGCCAGCAGCCAGAAAGTTCCAGGTGACTCCTACAATGAGCAGTTCTTC. It encodes CASSQKVPGDSYNEQFF. The chain employs TRBV21-1 and TRBJ2-1; TRBD1, as called in the table, went unchecked against the DNA. TRBV21-1 is an annotated pseudogene. CDR3 size: 17 residues.

This chain links TRBV7-8 with TRBJ1-3, with D perhaps matching TRBD1 (5 bases). Looked up from germline, CDR1 is SGHVS and CDR2 is FQNEAQ. CDR3 length: 11 amino acids. Between the trimmed V and J ends, which lost 8 bases and 7 bases, there was a span of 9 bases. CDR3 residues: CASGGGNTIYF. As DNA, the CDR3 is TGTGCCAGCGGGGGGGGGAACACCATATATTTT.

V gene TRBV20-1 combines with J gene TRBJ2-3; the D is unclear. This CDR3 has 12 amino acids. Germline V gene sequence: CDR1 DFQATT, CDR2 SNEGSKA (reference sequence). V was shortened by 3 bases and J by 6 bases, with 10 bases between the two germline ends. The CDR3 DNA sequence: TGCAGTGCTAGTTTAGCTGAGGATACGCAGTATTTT. This sequence encodes CSASLAEDTQYF.

The J gene is TRBJ2-1, the V gene TRBV19; 7 nucleotides agree with TRBD1. This CDR3 contains 13 residues. V trimming: 6 bases; J trimming: 5 bases; junction bases outside the gene matches: 4. Looked up from germline, CDR1 is LNHDA and CDR2 is SQIVND (reference sequence). CDR3 in DNA: TGTGCCAGTAGCGGGACAGTTCACAATGAGCAGTTCTTC. This encodes CASSGTVHNEQFF.

The CDR3 region is CASSLAGGPHNEQFF. The CDR3 nucleotides are TGCGCCAGCAGCTTGGCGGGGGGCCCCCACAATGAGCAGTTCTTC. V gene TRBV5-1 combines with J gene TRBJ2-1; a possible D gene is TRBD2 (7 bases). CDR1 and CDR2 (germline): SGHRS, YFSETQ. Trimming pared 0 bases from V and 5 bases from J, leaving 12 bases between. The CDR3 consists of 15 residues.

V and J are TRBV5-4 and TRBJ2-7, with D maybe TRBD1 (5 bases). Germline assignment: CDR1 SGHNT and CDR2 YYREEE (reference sequence). The length of the CDR3 is 11 residues. Trimming removed 5 bases at V and 3 bases at J, with 6 bases between. The CDR3 sequence is CASRTGYEQYF. The DNA of the CDR3 is TGTGCCAGCAGAACAGGCTACGAGCAGTACTTC.

This chain joins TRBV12-3 or TRBV12-4 and TRBJ1-1; D gene ambiguous. The germline V and J ends were trimmed by 3 bases and 8 bases, with 10 bases remaining between them. The CDR3 consists of 12 residues. DNA for the CDR3: TGTGCCAGCAGTTTTTTTCCCCAAGAAGCTTTCTTT. It encodes CASSFFPQEAFF.

The V and J genes are TRBV5-4 and TRBJ2-5, with 11 bases fitting TRBD2. The CDR3 runs to 14 residues. Germline assignment: CDR1 SGHNT and CDR2 YYREEE (reference sequence). V gave up 7 bases and J gave up 3 bases; unmatched junction bases: 5. CDR3 nucleotides: TGTGCCAGCGGTCCGGGACTAGCGGAAGAGACCCAGTACTTC. Its protein is CASGPGLAEETQYF.

The genes are TRBV15 and TRBJ2-1, with D maybe TRBD1 (6 bases). Germline V CDR1 and CDR2: LNHNV, YYDKDF (reference sequence). The CDR3 runs 16 residues. V lost 0 bases and J 5 bases, leaving 14 bases between the germline ends. CDR3 amino acids: CATSRDRPGDHNEQFF. DNA of the CDR3: TGTGCCACCAGCAGAGATCGTCCAGGGGACCACAATGAGCAGTTCTTC.

V usage is TRBV11-2 and J usage is TRBJ2-1, with D possibly matching TRBD1 (6 bases). Germline lookup yields CDR1 SGHAT and CDR2 FQNNGV. This CDR3 contains 13 residues. Trimming cost V 3 bases and J 9 bases, with 12 bases left between them. The CDR3 DNA follows: TGTGCCAGCAGCTTGGGGACAATACTTGAGCAGTTCTTC. As protein: CASSLGTILEQFF.

The chain uses TRBV28 and TRBJ2-1; 10 nucleotides align to TRBD1. This CDR3 comprises 15 residues. V trimming: 4 bases; J trimming: 7 bases; junction bases outside the gene matches: 7. Germline-derived CDR1 and CDR2 are MDHEN and SYDVKM. The CDR3 sequence: CASSSFRDRGNEQFF. CDR3 sequence (DNA): TGTGCCAGCAGTTCCTTCCGGGACAGGGGAAATGAGCAGTTCTTC.

This clone came up a few times. The V gene is TRBV9, the J gene TRBJ1-1; D is undetermined. Germline assignment: CDR1 SGDLS and CDR2 YYNGEE. The V and J ends lost 6 bases and 0 bases respectively, with 9 bases between them. This CDR3 has 13 residues. CDR3 in DNA: TGTGCCAGCAATACGGGGATGAACACTGAAGCTTTCTTT. Protein: CASNTGMNTEAFF.

The chain has TRBV7-9 and TRBJ1-5; 8 positions agree with TRBD1. The germline V gene encodes CDR1 SEHNR and CDR2 FQNEAQ (reference sequence). The V and J ends lost 5 bases and 2 bases, in that order; junction bases with no gene match: 2. CDR3 length equals 14 residues. This chain's CDR3 is CASSAGGRNQPQHF. CDR3 DNA: TGTGCCAGCAGCGCAGGGGGCCGCAATCAGCCCCAGCATTTT.

The J gene is TRBJ1-1, the V gene TRBV11-3; tentatively, D is TRBD1 (5 bases). The CDR3 covers 14 residues. Germline V CDR1 and CDR2: SGHNT, YENEEA. Between the trimmed V and J ends, which lost 5 bases and 11 bases, there was a span of 21 bases. CDR3 nucleotide sequence: TGTGCCAGCAGCCCCGGGACTTCTCCGGGTCGGGCTTTCTTT. Translating it yields CASSPGTSPGRAFF.

The chain couples TRBV12-3 or TRBV12-4 to TRBJ2-3, with no clear D. The germline V and J ends were trimmed by 2 bases and 6 bases, with 9 bases remaining between them. CDR3 length: 13 residues. The chain's CDR3 is CASSLPPGDTQYF. In DNA, the CDR3 is TGTGCCAGCAGTTTACCTCCCGGTGATACGCAGTATTTT.

The chain carries TRBV7-9 and TRBJ1-4; TRBD1 matches 10 bases. Germline V lookup: CDR1 SEHNR, CDR2 FQNEAQ (reference sequence). The junction had 10 bases not matched to a gene; V was cut back by 4 bases and J by 2 bases. The CDR3 loop spans 18 amino acids. Here the CDR3 reads CASSSRRGQGNTNEKLFF. In DNA, the CDR3 is TGTGCCAGCAGCTCGAGGCGGGGACAGGGGAATACTAATGAAAAACTGTTTTTT. Together with reference TRBV7-9 and TRBJ1-4, the CDR3 gives the full variable domain: DTGVSQNPRHKITKRGQNVTFRCDPISEHNRLYWYRQTLGQGPEFLTYFQNEAQLEKSRLLSDRFSAERPKGSFSTLEIQRTEQGDSAMYLCASSSRRGQGNTNEKLFFGSGTQLSVL.

The gene calls are TRBV6-2 or TRBV6-3 and TRBJ2-7, with no clear D. V lost 0 bases to trimming and J lost 5 bases, with 8 bases between them. Germline values: CDR1 MNHEY, CDR2 SVGEGT. The CDR3 extends over 13 amino acids. The CDR3 DNA reads TGTGCCAGCAGTTACTCGTTGACAAACGAGCAGTACTTC. This encodes CASSYSLTNEQYF.

The chain couples TRBV7-9 to TRBJ2-7; TRBD1 aligns across 9 bases. Germline CDR1 and CDR2: SEHNR and FQNEAQ (reference sequence). Germline trimming cut 5 bases from V and 8 bases from J; bases unmatched to any gene: 10. The CDR3 is made up of 14 amino acids. The CDR3 bases are TGTGCCAGCAGCGCCGGGACAGGGACCTCCAAGCAGTACTTC. Amino acids: CASSAGTGTSKQYF.

The chain joins TRBV2 to TRBJ2-1, with D possibly TRBD1 on 6 matching bases. Germline loops: CDR1 SNHLY, CDR2 FYNNEI. The CDR3 is made up of 14 amino acids. Trimming took 5 bases from V and 4 from J, leaving 12 bases between them. CDR3 coding DNA: TGTGCCAGCAGTAACAGGGTTGGGTACAATGAGCAGTTCTTC. Its protein product is CASSNRVGYNEQFF.

The chain carries TRBV27 and TRBJ1-2; D gene ambiguous. V was cut by 2 bases and J by 12 bases, with 19 bases left in between. Germline assignment: CDR1 MNHEY and CDR2 SMNVEV (reference sequence). CDR3 length: 14 amino acids. CDR3 protein: CASSLSPTTREDTF. DNA for the CDR3: TGTGCCAGCAGTTTAAGCCCGACGACCCGAGAGGACACCTTC.

This chain joins TRBV2 and TRBJ1-6; D is unclear. This CDR3 has 14 residues. Trimming removed 7 bases at V and 8 bases at J, with 15 bases between. The germline CDR1 and CDR2 sequences are SNHLY and FYNNEI. Written as DNA, the CDR3 is TGTGCCAGCACCATAGAGGGCACAGATTCACCCCTCCACTTT. This codes for CASTIEGTDSPLHF.

The chain carries TRBV9 and TRBJ2-5; D possibly corresponds to TRBD2 (6 bases). The CDR3 spans 15 residues. The V gene's germline CDR1 is SGDLS and CDR2 YYNGEE. V was trimmed by 0 bases and J by 5 bases, leaving 14 bases between them. CDR3 nucleotides: TGTGCCAGCAGCGTAGCCGGAGGGAGCGGGGAGACCCAGTACTTC. It specifies CASSVAGGSGETQYF.

The chain combines TRBV12-3 or TRBV12-4 with TRBJ1-1; D is possibly TRBD1 (5 bases). V dropped 8 bases and J dropped 7 bases, with 8 bases sitting between them. The CDR3 consists of 10 residues. The CDR3 DNA reads TGTGCCAGCGGGACTTTTGAAGCTTTCTTT. Amino acids: CASGTFEAFF.